This is a list of T cell receptor beta chains from one sample in a study of human T cells and chemical hapten exposure. TCRdb reprocessed the RACE reads with MiXCR, giving one entry per CDR3 protein. The data show over 95,000 distinct CDR3 sequences, roughly 12% seen once. The material sequenced was whole blood, taken in connection with sensitization to the hapten diphenylcyclopropenone (DPC). The receptor source for this set is a woman aged 35 to 49 with alopecia areata. Some clones in this sample may be carry-over from other donors' samples. Each CDR3 is given with its conserved first and last residue. Fields, in order: J gene, V gene, clone size, D gene, CDR3 protein. The D gene is left open where the match is weak. Size is omitted from some rows. Given values are once, few, many or a class for expanded clones.

>TRBJ2-5|TRBV7-3|few|NA
CASSFGERETQYF
>TRBJ2-5|TRBV2|few|NA
CASSEDSMYQETQYF
>TRBJ2-1|TRBV27|many|TRBD2
CASNLAGTDYNEQFF
>TRBJ2-7|TRBV23-1|many|NA
CASARGSVYEQYF
>TRBJ2-3|TRBV28|few|NA
CASSPRTWADTQYF
>TRBJ2-2|TRBV20-1|few|NA
CSARVWVTGELFF
>TRBJ2-2|TRBV29-1|many|TRBD1
CSARTGGRAGELFF
>TRBJ2-1|TRBV7-3|NA|TRBD2
CASSLQSSGSEQFF
>TRBJ2-3|TRBV3-1|few|TRBD2
CASSPRTSGTEDTQYF
>TRBJ2-7|TRBV4-3|few|NA
CASSQDRFGAYEQYF
>TRBJ2-3|TRBV20-1|few|TRBD2
CSARRLADTDTQYF
>TRBJ1-1|TRBV29-1|NA|NA
CSVAGGYSEAFF
>TRBJ1-4|TRBV4-2|NA|TRBD1
CASSQDGDRAGKLFF
>TRBJ2-2|TRBV11-1|many|NA
CASSLATGELFF
>TRBJ1-3|TRBV7-2|few|NA
CASSLVQRPGNTIYF
>TRBJ2-2|TRBV29-1|many|TRBD2
CSVAGLAGANTGELFF
>TRBJ2-1|TRBV11-2|many|TRBD2
CASSSPGSGRYSSYNEQFF
>TRBJ2-1|TRBV20-1|NA|TRBD2
CSAREPSGSRNEQFF
>TRBJ2-3|TRBV14|many|NA
CASSQDGGTSTDTQYF
>TRBJ2-7|TRBV29-1|few|NA
CSVGGDPYEQYF
>TRBJ1-5|TRBV5-1|NA|NA
CASSLAGHSNQPQHF
>TRBJ2-7|TRBV28|many|NA
CASSLWAPTSYEQYF
>TRBJ2-5|TRBV7-9|many|NA
CASSLWETQYF
>TRBJ1-2|TRBV6-5|NA|TRBD1
CASSYRQGSTAYGYTF
>TRBJ2-3|TRBV3-1|few|NA
CASSQDKLVTDTQYF
>TRBJ2-2|TRBV19|few|NA
CASSSSGTRTGELFF
>TRBJ1-2|TRBV6-5|few|NA
CASSYSRFSGYTF
>TRBJ2-5|TRBV5-1|NA|NA
CASSLAAPPETQYF
>TRBJ2-3|TRBV9|NA|TRBD2
CASSVGTTADTQYF
>TRBJ2-3|TRBV12-3/TRBV12-4|NA|TRBD2
CASSLLAGGRDTQYF
>TRBJ2-6|TRBV7-3|many|NA
CASSSQSQTGSGANVLTF
>TRBJ1-2|TRBV14|few|TRBD1
CASSRHRGREGNYGYTF
>TRBJ2-7|TRBV29-1|few|TRBD2
CSVGTAGLAGPYEQYF
>TRBJ2-2|TRBV5-5|many|TRBD2
CASSLGSGTYSGELFF
>TRBJ2-3|TRBV4-3|many|NA
CASSQEWTSTDTQYF
>TRBJ2-3|TRBV7-2|NA|NA
CASSLDYLSTDTQYF
>TRBJ2-3|TRBV11-2|NA|TRBD2
CASSRGWGTSGRVADTQYF
>TRBJ2-3|TRBV19|NA|NA
CASIAGGSTDTQYF
>TRBJ1-1|TRBV10-3|NA|TRBD1
CAIRNPTGVNTEAFF
>TRBJ2-3|TRBV20-1|NA|NA
CSALPSVGSTDTQYF
>TRBJ2-5|TRBV4-1|NA|NA
CASSQATGTTETQYF
>TRBJ2-7|TRBV6-4|NA|NA
CVSPGPISEQYF
>TRBJ2-2|TRBV6-4|NA|TRBD1
CASSADRGQGTGELFF
>TRBJ2-7|TRBV29-1|many|NA
CSVVTGTSYEQYF
>TRBJ1-5|TRBV12-3/TRBV12-4|few|NA
CASGWVGNQPQHF
>TRBJ2-3|TRBV6-1|NA|NA
CASNLHTPGSTDTQYF
>TRBJ2-3|TRBV5-4|few|TRBD2
CASRMTSGAPTDTQYF
>TRBJ1-6|TRBV29-1|NA|NA
CSVEYRPGAPLHF
>TRBJ1-5|TRBV28|few|NA
CASSLRRFVRGQPQHF
>TRBJ2-6|TRBV27|many|NA
CASSLWAPGANVLTF
>TRBJ2-3|TRBV9|NA|TRBD2
CASKGLATDTQYF
>TRBJ2-7|TRBV27|many|NA
CASSPYPWGRYEQYF
>TRBJ2-1|TRBV7-2|NA|NA
CASRDYEGSIEQFF